This TCR beta chain was recorded in a study of CDR3 diversity in severe acne. Germline loops: CDR1 SGHKS, CDR2 YYEKEE (reference sequence). CDR3 length equals 15 residues. About this clonotype itself: At one end, the junction sequence differs from germline, possibly due to a read error.

A single record per CDR3 protein comes from TCRdb applying MiXCR to the PCR reads. The data contain fewer than 90,000 distinct CDR3 sequences, 51% of them singletons. This rearrangement joins TRBV5-5 to TRBJ2-3, with D possibly matching TRBD1 (6 bases). The sequenced material came from blood. The source of this sequence is a male donor in good health, without acne. The CDR3 DNA reads TGTGCCAGCAGCTTAGCAGGGTGGAGGACAGATACGCGGTATTTT. Amino acid sequence: CASSLAGWRTDTRYF.